The rows below give T cell receptor beta chains drawn from one sample of a study of T cell responses to AZD1222 COVID-19 vaccine. Profiling relied on immunoSEQ multiplex PCR, and the TCRdb table lists in-frame clones only, not all of them. The top ten hold approximately 4% of the sample, which has tens of thousands of clones, roughly 80% seen once. The material sequenced was peripheral blood, taken on day 0 of AZD1222 vaccination. These receptor sequences come from an adult in good health. CDR3s include the opening cysteine and the closing phenylalanine or tryptophan. Each record gives: CDR3 length, V gene, J gene, clone size, D gene, CDR3 DNA, CDR3 protein. A D gene is named only where the DNA matches it firmly. Not all rows give a size; the values are once, few, many and, for expanded clones, a class.

>13|TRBV19|TRBJ1-6|NA|NA
TGTGCCAGTAGTATAGATCAGAGATCACCCCTCCACTTT
CASSIDQRSPLHF
>18|TRBV5-1|TRBJ2-3|NA|TRBD2
TGCGCCAGCAGCCGGGGATATGGGCTAGCGGGGAGCACAGATACGCAGTATTTT
CASSRGYGLAGSTDTQYF
>15|TRBV5-1|TRBJ2-2|NA|NA
TGCGCCAGCAGCTTGGGGGACATAAGCACCGGGGAGCTGTTTTTT
CASSLGDISTGELFF
>12|TRBV19|TRBJ2-3|NA|NA
TGTGCCAGTAGCGCCCCAACAGATACGCAGTATTTT
CASSAPTDTQYF
>14|TRBV27|TRBJ2-7|medium-sized|NA
TGTGCCAGCAGTTTAGCGGGGAGCTCCTACGAGCAGTACTTC
CASSLAGSSYEQYF
>17|TRBV6-4|TRBJ1-5|NA|TRBD1
TGTGCCAGTCCTACTCAGGGGACAGGGGGCCCTAATCAGCCCCAGCATTTT
CASPTQGTGGPNQPQHF
>14|TRBV19|TRBJ2-3|NA|NA
TGTGCCAGTAGTCAACAACTCTTCACAGATACGCAGTATTTT
CASSQQLFTDTQYF
>18|TRBV10-3|TRBJ2-3|NA|TRBD2
TGTGCCATCAGTGAGTCCGGCGGGGGGGCCTTCCGCACAGATACGCAGTATTTT
CAISESGGGAFRTDTQYF
>14|TRBV6-1|TRBJ1-1|NA|NA
TGTGCCAGCATGGGTACACCGGGGAACACTGAAGCTTTCTTT
CASMGTPGNTEAFF
>17|TRBV3-1/TRBV3-2|TRBJ2-7|NA|TRBD2
TGTGCCAGCAGCCAAGTCCGGGGGATCGGGGGGGCCCACGAGCAGTACTTC
CASSQVRGIGGAHEQYF
>12|TRBV12-3/TRBV12-4|TRBJ2-2|NA|TRBD1
TGTGCCAGCAGCACTACAGGGGGCCCCCTGTTTTTT
CASSTTGGPLFF
>17|TRBV19|TRBJ2-1|NA|NA
TGTGCCAGTAGTATTTTGGTTCGTCAGGGGATCGTAGATGAGCAGTTCTTC
CASSILVRQGIVDEQFF
>18|TRBV5-1|TRBJ2-3|NA|TRBD2
TGCGCCAGCAGCCCAGGGAGCGGGGACGCCCTGAGCACAGATACGCAGTATTTT
CASSPGSGDALSTDTQYF
>16|TRBV29-1|TRBJ2-3|NA|NA
TGCAGCGTTGAAGCGAAAAGTTTAACCGGTAAAGATACGCAGTATTTT
CSVEAKSLTGKDTQYF